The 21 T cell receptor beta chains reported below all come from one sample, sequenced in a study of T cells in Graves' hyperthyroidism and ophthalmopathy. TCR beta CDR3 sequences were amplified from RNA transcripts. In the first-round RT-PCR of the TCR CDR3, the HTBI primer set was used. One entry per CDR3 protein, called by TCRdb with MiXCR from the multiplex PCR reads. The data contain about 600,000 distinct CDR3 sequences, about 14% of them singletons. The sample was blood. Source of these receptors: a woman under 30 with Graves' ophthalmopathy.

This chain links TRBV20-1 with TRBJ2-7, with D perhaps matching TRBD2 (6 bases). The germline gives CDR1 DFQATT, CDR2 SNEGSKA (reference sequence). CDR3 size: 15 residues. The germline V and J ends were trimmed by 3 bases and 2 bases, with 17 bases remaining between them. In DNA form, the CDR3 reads TGCAGTGCTAGTGCGGGGCCCCGAGGCCCCTACGAGCAGTACTTC. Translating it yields CSASAGPRGPYEQYF.

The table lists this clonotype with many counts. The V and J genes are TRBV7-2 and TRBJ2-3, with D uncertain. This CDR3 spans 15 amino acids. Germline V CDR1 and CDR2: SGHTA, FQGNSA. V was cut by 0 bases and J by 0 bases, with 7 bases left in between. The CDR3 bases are TGTGCCAGCAGCTTAGCATTGCGGAGCACAGATACGCAGTATTTT. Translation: CASSLALRSTDTQYF.

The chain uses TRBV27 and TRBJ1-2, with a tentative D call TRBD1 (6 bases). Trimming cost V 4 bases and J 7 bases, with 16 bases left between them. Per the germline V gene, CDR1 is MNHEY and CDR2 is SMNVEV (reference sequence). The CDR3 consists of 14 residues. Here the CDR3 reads CASSSRGEGGGYTF. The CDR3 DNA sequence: TGTGCCAGCAGTTCCAGGGGAGAGGGAGGTGGCTACACCTTC.

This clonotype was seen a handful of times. CDR3 in amino acids: CASSLGAGAENSNQPQHF. CDR3 coding DNA: TGTGCCAGCAGTTTGGGGGCGGGGGCAGAGAATAGCAATCAGCCCCAGCATTTT. The chain employs TRBV12-3 or TRBV12-4 and TRBJ1-5, with a tentative D call TRBD1 (6 bases). The CDR3 runs 18 residues. V dropped 3 bases and J dropped 0 bases, with 18 bases sitting between them.

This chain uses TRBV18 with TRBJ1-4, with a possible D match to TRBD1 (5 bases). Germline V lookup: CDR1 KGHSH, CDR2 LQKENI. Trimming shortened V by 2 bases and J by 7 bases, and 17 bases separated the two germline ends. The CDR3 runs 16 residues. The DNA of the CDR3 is TGTGCCAGCTCACCAATCTCGTCAGGGTCGGGTGAAAAACTGTTTTTT. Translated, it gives CASSPISSGSGEKLFF.

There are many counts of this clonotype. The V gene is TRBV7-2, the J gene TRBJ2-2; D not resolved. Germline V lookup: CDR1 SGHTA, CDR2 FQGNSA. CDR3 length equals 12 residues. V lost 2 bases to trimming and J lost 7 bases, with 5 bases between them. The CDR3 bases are TGTGCCAGCAGCTTACCGGGCGGGGAGCTGTTTTTT. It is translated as CASSLPGGELFF.

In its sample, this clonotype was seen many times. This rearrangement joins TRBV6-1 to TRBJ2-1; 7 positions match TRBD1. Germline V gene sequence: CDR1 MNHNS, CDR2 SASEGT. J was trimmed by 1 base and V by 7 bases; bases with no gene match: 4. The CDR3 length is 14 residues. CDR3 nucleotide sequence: TGTGCCAGCACACAGACAGGGTCCTACAATGAGCAGTTCTTC. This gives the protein CASTQTGSYNEQFF.

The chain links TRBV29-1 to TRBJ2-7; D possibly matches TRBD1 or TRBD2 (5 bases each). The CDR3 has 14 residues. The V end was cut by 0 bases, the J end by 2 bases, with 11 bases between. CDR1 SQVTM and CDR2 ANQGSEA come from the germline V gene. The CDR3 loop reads CSVEEGRETYEQYF. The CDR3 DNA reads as TGCAGCGTTGAAGAAGGCAGGGAGACCTACGAGCAGTACTTC.

CDR3 sequence (DNA): TGTGCCAGCAGCTTAAAGGGGGGGAGCAATCAGCCCCAGCATTTT. It yields the protein CASSLKGGSNQPQHF. The chain is built from TRBV5-5 and TRBJ1-5; D perhaps matches TRBD1 (6 bases). This CDR3 spans 15 amino acids. The germline V gene has CDR1 SGHKS and CDR2 YYEKEE (reference sequence). Trimming left V 2 bases short and J 1 base short, with 10 bases between.

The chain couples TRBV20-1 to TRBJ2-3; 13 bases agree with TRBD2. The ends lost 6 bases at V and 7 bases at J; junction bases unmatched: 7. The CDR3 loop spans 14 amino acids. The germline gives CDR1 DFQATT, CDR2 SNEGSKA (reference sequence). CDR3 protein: CSARGTSGMNTQYF. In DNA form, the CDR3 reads TGCAGTGCCAGGGGGACTAGCGGGATGAATACGCAGTATTTT.

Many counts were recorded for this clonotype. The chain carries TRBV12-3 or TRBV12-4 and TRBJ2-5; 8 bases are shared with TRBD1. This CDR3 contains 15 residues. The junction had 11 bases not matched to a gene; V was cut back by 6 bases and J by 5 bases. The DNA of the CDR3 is TGTGCCAGCAGCCCCAACGCCAACAGGGGGGAGACCCAGTACTTC. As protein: CASSPNANRGETQYF.

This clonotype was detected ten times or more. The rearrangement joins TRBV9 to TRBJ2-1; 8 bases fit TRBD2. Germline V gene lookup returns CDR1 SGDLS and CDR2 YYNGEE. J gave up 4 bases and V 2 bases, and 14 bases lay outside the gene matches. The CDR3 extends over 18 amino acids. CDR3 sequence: CASSVYYKGSGSYNEQFF. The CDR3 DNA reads TGTGCCAGCAGCGTGTACTATAAGGGGAGCGGGAGTTACAATGAGCAGTTCTTC.

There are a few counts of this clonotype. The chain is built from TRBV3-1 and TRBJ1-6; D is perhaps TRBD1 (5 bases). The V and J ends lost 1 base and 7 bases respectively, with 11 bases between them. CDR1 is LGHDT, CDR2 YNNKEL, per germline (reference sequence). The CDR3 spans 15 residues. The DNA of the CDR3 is TGTGCCAGCAGCCAAGTTGCGACAGCAAATTCACCCCTCCACTTT. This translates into CASSQVATANSPLHF.

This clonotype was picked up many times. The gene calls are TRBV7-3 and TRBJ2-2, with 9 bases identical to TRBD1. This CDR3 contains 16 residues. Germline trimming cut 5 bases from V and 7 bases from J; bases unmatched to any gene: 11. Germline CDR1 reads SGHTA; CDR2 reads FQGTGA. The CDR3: CASSPSGTGSNGELFF. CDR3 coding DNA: TGTGCCAGCAGCCCAAGCGGGACAGGGTCCAACGGGGAGCTGTTTTTT.

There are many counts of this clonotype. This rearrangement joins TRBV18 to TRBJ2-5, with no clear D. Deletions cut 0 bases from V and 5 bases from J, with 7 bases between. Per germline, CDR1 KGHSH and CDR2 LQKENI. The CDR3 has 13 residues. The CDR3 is CASSPPSEETQYF. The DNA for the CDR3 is TGTGCCAGCTCACCACCGTCCGAGGAGACCCAGTACTTC.

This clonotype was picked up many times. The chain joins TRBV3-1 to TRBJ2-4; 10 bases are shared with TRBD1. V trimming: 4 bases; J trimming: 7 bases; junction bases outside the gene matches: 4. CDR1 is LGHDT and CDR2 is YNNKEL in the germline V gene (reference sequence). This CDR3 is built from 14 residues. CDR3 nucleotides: TGTGCCAGCAGCCCGCGACAGGGGGCTAACATTCAGTACTTC. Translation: CASSPRQGANIQYF.

The DNA for the CDR3 is TGTGCCAGCAGCTTAAGTAGCGGTGAGCAGTTCTTC. Its protein product is CASSLSSGEQFF. This rearrangement joins TRBV7-3 to TRBJ2-1; D may be TRBD2 (6 bases). V lost 1 base and J 9 bases, leaving 7 bases between the germline ends. The CDR3 covers 12 residues. The germline CDR1 and CDR2 sequences are SGHTA and FQGTGA.

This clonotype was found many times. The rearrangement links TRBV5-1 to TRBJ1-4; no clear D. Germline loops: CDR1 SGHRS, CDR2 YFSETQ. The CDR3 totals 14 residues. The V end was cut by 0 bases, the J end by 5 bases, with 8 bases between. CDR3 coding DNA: TGCGCCAGCAGCTTGGACGGGAAGAATGAAAAACTGTTTTTT. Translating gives CASSLDGKNEKLFF.

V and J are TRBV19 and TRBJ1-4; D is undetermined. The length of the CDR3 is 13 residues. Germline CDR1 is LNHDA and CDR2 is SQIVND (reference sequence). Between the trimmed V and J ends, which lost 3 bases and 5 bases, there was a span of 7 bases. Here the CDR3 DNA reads TGTGCCAGTAGTATGGTGGGGAATGAAAAACTGTTTTTT. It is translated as CASSMVGNEKLFF.

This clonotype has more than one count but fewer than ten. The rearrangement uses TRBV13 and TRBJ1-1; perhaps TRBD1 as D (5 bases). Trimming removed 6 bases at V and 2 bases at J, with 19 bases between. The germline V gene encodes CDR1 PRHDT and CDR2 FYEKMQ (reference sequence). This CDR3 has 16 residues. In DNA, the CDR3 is TGTGCCAGCAGATACTTGATGGGGGGGGGAAACACTGAAGCTTTCTTT. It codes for CASRYLMGGGNTEAFF.

The CDR3 bases are TGTGCCACCGGGACTAGCGGTTACCGCACAGATACGCAGTATTTT. Amino acids: CATGTSGYRTDTQYF. The genes are TRBV2 and TRBJ2-3, with 11 bases aligning to TRBD2. Trimming took 10 bases from V and 1 from J; bases not matched to a gene: 7. The CDR3 has 15 residues. Germline loops: CDR1 SNHLY, CDR2 FYNNEI.